The 10 T cell receptor beta chains given below trace back to one sample, sequenced in a study of cytomegalovirus exposure and HLA in healthy donors. Data came from immunoSEQ multiplex PCR; TCRdb stores just in-frame clones and leaves some out. The table shows about 170,000 clones, with roughly 95% occurring only once. Sequences were obtained from PBMCs. Receptor source: a woman aged 18-29 years in good health and CMV-seronegative.

The V and J genes are TRBV27 and TRBJ2-3, with a tentative D call TRBD1 (5 bases). The CDR3 is 15 residues long. Trimming removed 3 bases from V and 0 bases from J, with 10 bases in between. Germline CDR1 and CDR2: MNHEY and SMNVEV (reference sequence). DNA for the CDR3: TGTGCCAGCAGTTTCAGGGTCTCTAGCACAGATACGCAGTATTTT. Translated: CASSFRVSSTDTQYF.

CDR3 residues: CASSPRQGMNNYGYTF. CDR3 coding DNA: TGCGCCAGCAGCCCCCGACAGGGGATGAATAACTATGGCTACACCTTC. V usage is TRBV4-1 and J usage is TRBJ1-2, with TRBD1 matching 8 bases. The V and J ends lost 4 bases and 1 base, in that order; junction bases with no gene match: 8. Germline CDR1 MGHRA, CDR2 YSYEKL. The CDR3 is made up of 16 amino acids.

As DNA, the CDR3 is TGTGCCAGCAGCCCGACCCGGAGCGGGGGGGCTGGCGGGGAGCTGTTTTTT. Residues: CASSPTRSGGAGGELFF. The rearrangement uses TRBV5-4 and TRBJ2-2; 10 bases match TRBD2. Germline loops: CDR1 SGHNT, CDR2 YYREEE (reference sequence). The ends lost 4 bases at V and 7 bases at J; junction bases unmatched: 13. This CDR3 comprises 17 residues.

V usage is TRBV6-1 and J usage is TRBJ1-5; D remains unclear. The CDR3 length is 14 residues. Germline CDR1 and CDR2: MNHNS and SASEGT. Between the trimmed V and J ends, which lost 1 base and 2 bases, there was a span of 6 bases. CDR3 protein: CASSEGAGNQPQHF. The CDR3 DNA follows: TGTGCCAGCAGTGAAGGGGCCGGCAATCAGCCCCAGCATTTT.

This rearrangement joins TRBV19 to TRBJ1-1; D call uncertain. Germline V lookup: CDR1 LNHDA, CDR2 SQIVND (reference sequence). The CDR3 is made up of 14 amino acids. V dropped 3 bases and J dropped 3 bases, with 11 bases sitting between them. Written as DNA, the CDR3 is TGTGCCAGTAGTATGTTGGGTGGAGACACTGAAGCTTTCTTT. It translates to CASSMLGGDTEAFF.

The chain combines TRBV5-4 with TRBJ2-7; a weak D match, TRBD1 (6 bases). CDR3 length equals 14 residues. Germline V gene data show CDR1 as SGHNT and CDR2 as YYREEE (reference sequence). Trimming left V 3 bases short and J 3 bases short, with 13 bases between. The CDR3 sequence: CASSSQGRGYEQYF. Here the CDR3 DNA reads TGTGCCAGCAGCTCACAGGGAAGGGGCTACGAGCAGTACTTC.

The V gene is TRBV5-1, the J gene TRBJ1-1; 8 nucleotides align to TRBD1. The CDR3 spans 14 residues. Trimming at V came to 4 bases and at J to 5 bases, leaving 7 bases not matched to a gene. Germline CDR1 is SGHRS and CDR2 is YFSETQ. CDR3 protein: CASSPQGGGTEAFF. The CDR3 DNA sequence: TGCGCCAGCAGCCCACAGGGGGGCGGTACTGAAGCTTTCTTT.

This chain connects TRBV5-5 to TRBJ1-2; D remains ambiguous. The V end was cut by 1 base, the J end by 8 bases, with 12 bases between. Germline V lookup: CDR1 SGHKS, CDR2 YYEKEE (reference sequence). The length of the CDR3 is 13 residues. CDR3 DNA sequence: TGTGCCAGCAGCTTGTACGGGTTATTGGGCTACACCTTC. Amino acids: CASSLYGLLGYTF.

The chain employs TRBV7-9 and TRBJ1-2; D is possibly TRBD1 (5 bases). Germline V gives CDR1 SEHNR, CDR2 FQNEAQ (reference sequence). Trimming removed 5 bases from V and 4 bases from J, with 20 bases in between. This CDR3 spans 16 amino acids. CDR3 nucleotides: TGTGCCAGCAGCGAGACTGGAGGGGAGAAGGCCTATGGCTACACCTTC. Translated: CASSETGGEKAYGYTF.

The chain is built from TRBV5-1 and TRBJ2-6, with D tentatively TRBD1 (5 bases). This CDR3 is built from 14 residues. Germline CDR1 and CDR2: SGHRS and YFSETQ. Trimming left V 6 bases short and J 1 base short, with 8 bases between. Here the CDR3 DNA reads TGCGCCAGCACCCCAGGGTCTGGGGCCAACGTCCTGACTTTC. Translating gives CASTPGSGANVLTF. The full variable domain, in which reference TRBV5-1 and TRBJ2-6 provide the parts outside the CDR3, is KAGVTQTPRYLIKTRGQQVTLSCSPISGHRSVSWYQQTPGQGLQFLFEYFSETQRNKGNFPGRFSGRQFSNSRSEMNVSTLELGDSALYLCASTPGSGANVLTFGAGSRLTVL.